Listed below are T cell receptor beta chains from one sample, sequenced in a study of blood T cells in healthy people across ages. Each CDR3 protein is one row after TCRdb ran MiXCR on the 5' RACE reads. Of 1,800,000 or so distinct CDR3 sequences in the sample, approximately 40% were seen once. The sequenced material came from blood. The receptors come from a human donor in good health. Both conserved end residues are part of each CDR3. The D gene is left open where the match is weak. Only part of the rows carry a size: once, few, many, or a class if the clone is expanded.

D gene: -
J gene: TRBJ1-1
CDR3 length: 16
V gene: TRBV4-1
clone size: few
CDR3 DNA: TGCGCCAGCAGCCAGCCCCCCAGGGAGCCGAACACTGAAGCTTTCTTT
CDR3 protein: CASSQPPREPNTEAFF

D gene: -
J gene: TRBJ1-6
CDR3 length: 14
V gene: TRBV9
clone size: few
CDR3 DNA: TGTGCCAGCAGCGTCGCAGGGAATAATTCACCCCTCCACTTT
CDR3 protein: CASSVAGNNSPLHF

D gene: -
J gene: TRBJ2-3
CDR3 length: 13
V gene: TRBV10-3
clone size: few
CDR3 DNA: TGTGCCATCAGTGGGTGGGATGAAGATACGCAGTATTTT
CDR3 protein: CAISGWDEDTQYF

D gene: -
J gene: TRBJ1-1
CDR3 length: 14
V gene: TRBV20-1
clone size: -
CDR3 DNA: TGCAGTGCTAGGACGGGACATTTGAACACTGAAGCTTTCTTT
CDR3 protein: CSARTGHLNTEAFF

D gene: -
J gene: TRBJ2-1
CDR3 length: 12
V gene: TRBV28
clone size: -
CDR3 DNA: TGTGCCGGCAGTGGTAGCGCGTATGAGCAGTTCTTC
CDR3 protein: CAGSGSAYEQFF

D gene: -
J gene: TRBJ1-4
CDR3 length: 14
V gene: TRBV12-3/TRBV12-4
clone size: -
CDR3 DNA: TGTGCCAGCAGTTTAACTTGGGGGCATGAAAAACTGTTTTTT
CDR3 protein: CASSLTWGHEKLFF

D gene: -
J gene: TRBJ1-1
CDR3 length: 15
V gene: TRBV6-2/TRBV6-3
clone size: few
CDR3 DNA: TGTGCCAGCAGTCATGCGCCCGGGGTGGGGTTTGAAGCTTTCTTT
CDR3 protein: CASSHAPGVGFEAFF

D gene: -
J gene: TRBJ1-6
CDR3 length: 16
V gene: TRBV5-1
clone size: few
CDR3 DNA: TGCGCCAGCAGCTTGGAAGGGCGCGCCTATAATTCACCCCTCCACTTT
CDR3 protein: CASSLEGRAYNSPLHF

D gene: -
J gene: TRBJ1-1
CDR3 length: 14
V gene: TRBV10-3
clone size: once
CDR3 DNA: TGTGCCATCAGCGAGGGGGGGCGCGGCACTGAAGCTTTCTTT
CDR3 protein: CAISEGGRGTEAFF

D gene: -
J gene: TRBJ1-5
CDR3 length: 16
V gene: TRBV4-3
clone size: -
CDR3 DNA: TGCGCCAGCAGCCAAGAAAGGTCGGCAGGGTATCAGCCCCAGCATTTT
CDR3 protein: CASSQERSAGYQPQHF

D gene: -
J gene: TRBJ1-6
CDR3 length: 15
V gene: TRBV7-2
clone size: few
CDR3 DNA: TGTGCCAGCAGCCCCGCTCGGGGCTTTAATTCACCCCTCCACTTT
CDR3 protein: CASSPARGFNSPLHF

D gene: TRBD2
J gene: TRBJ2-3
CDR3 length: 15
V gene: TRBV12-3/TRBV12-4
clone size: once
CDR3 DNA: TGTGCCAGCAGTACGACGGGGGGGCCCACAGATACGCAGTATTTT
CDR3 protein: CASSTTGGPTDTQYF

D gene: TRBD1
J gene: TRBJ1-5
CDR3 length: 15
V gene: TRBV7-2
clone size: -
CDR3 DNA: TGTGCCAGCAGCTTTAAGGGGGCGGGCAATCAGCCCCAGCATTTT
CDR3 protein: CASSFKGAGNQPQHF

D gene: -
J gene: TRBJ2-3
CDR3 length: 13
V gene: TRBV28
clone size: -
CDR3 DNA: TGTGCCAGCAGTATCTCCGGCACAGATACGCAGTATTTT
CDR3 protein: CASSISGTDTQYF

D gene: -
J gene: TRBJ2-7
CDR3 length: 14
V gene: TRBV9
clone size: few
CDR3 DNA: TGTGCCAGCAGCATAACCTGGGGCTCCTACGAGCAGTACTTC
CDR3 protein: CASSITWGSYEQYF

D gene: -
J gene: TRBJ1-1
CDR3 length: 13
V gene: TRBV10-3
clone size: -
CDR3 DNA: TGTGCCATCAGAATGACAGAAAACACTGAAGCTTTCTTT
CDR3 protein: CAIRMTENTEAFF

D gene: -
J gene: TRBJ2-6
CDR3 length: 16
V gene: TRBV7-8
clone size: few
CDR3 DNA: TGTGCCAGCAGCCCACTACTAGCTGCTGGGGCCAACGTCCTGACTTTC
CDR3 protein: CASSPLLAAGANVLTF

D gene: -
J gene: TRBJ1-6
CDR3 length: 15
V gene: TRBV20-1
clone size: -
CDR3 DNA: TGCAGTGCTAGAGATCTCCCGAGCAATAATTCACCCCTCCACTTT
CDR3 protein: CSARDLPSNNSPLHF

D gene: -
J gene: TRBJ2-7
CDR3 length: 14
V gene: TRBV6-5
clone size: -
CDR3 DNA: TGTGCCAGCAGACCGGGTCCCCTTATGAACGAGCAGTACTTC
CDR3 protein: CASRPGPLMNEQYF

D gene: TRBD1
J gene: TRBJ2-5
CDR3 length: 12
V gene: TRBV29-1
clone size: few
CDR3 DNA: TGCAGCATGACAGGGGCTGGAGAGACCCAGTACTTC
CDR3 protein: CSMTGAGETQYF

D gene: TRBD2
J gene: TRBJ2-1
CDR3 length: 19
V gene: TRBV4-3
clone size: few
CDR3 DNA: TGCGCCAGCAGCCCCCATCTACCTAGCGGGGGGGCCTCCTACAATGAGCAGTTCTTC
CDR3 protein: CASSPHLPSGGASYNEQFF